This TCR beta chain was recorded in a study of T cells after somatic rescue of genetic block. Here immunoSEQ multiplex PCR was the method, and the copy in TCRdb shows in-frame clones only, minus some. The sample consists of about 110,000 clones, about 89% of them appearing once. V lost 5 bases, J lost 3 bases, and 13 bases lay in between. The CDR3 consists of 15 residues. The germline V gene encodes CDR1 SGHTA and CDR2 FQGNSA. This chain joins TRBV7-2 and TRBJ2-2, with D perhaps matching TRBD1 (5 bases). Sequenced material: peripheral blood mononuclear cells (PBMCs). The receptor's source is a woman under 30. The CDR3 reads CASSPPGSYTGELFF. As DNA, the CDR3 is TGTGCCAGCAGCCCGCCAGGGTCGTACACCGGGGAGCTGTTTTTT.